Below are 30 T cell receptor beta chains sequenced from a single sample in a study of blood T cells in healthy people across ages. Sample-barcoded 5' priming and a J-beta primer mix drove a second PCR of about 7 to 11 cycles. TCRdb passed the 5' RACE reads through MiXCR, listing each CDR3 protein once. The table includes about 1,500,000 distinct CDR3 sequences, approximately 42% detected once. The sample comprised blood. The receptors shown here come from a woman younger than 30 in good health.

The V call is TRBV29-1, the J call TRBJ2-2; no reliable D call. Germline V lookup: CDR1 SQVTM, CDR2 ANQGSEA. The CDR3 totals 13 residues. Deletions cut 4 bases from V and 5 bases from J, with 11 bases between. The CDR3 DNA is TGCAGCGTTGTGGTTGGGGTTACCGGGGAGCTGTTTTTT. This encodes CSVVVGVTGELFF.

The J gene is TRBJ2-1, the V gene TRBV20-1; the D gene is possibly TRBD2 (5 bases). V was trimmed by 5 bases and J by 12 bases, leaving 11 bases between them. Germline loops: CDR1 DFQATT, CDR2 SNEGSKA (reference sequence). CDR3 length equals 10 residues. The CDR3 region has the DNA TGCAGTGCTTCACGGGAAGGGCAGTTCTTC. Translated: CSASREGQFF.

The table lists this clonotype with a few counts. The rearrangement joins TRBV27 to TRBJ2-5, with TRBD1 matching 7 bases. J gave up 2 bases and V 1 base, and 4 bases lay outside the gene matches. This CDR3 has 15 residues. Germline lookup yields CDR1 MNHEY and CDR2 SMNVEV (reference sequence). Here the CDR3 DNA reads TGTGCCAGCAGTTTATATTGGGACAGTCAAGAGACCCAGTACTTC. The encoded protein is CASSLYWDSQETQYF.

This clonotype was recorded a few times. The chain combines TRBV12-3 or TRBV12-4 with TRBJ2-7, with D uncertain. This CDR3 is built from 13 residues. Trimming removed 6 bases from V and 2 bases from J, with 11 bases in between. The CDR3 DNA sequence: TGTGCCAGCAGCCCCGTAGATACCTACGAGCAGTACTTC. Its protein product is CASSPVDTYEQYF.

This chain links TRBV6-2 or TRBV6-3 with TRBJ1-5; D is perhaps TRBD1 (5 bases). The CDR3 contains 14 residues. Germline CDR1 is MNHEY and CDR2 is SVGEGT. V lost 5 bases and J 0 bases, leaving 8 bases between the germline ends. The CDR3 nucleotides read TGTGCCAGCAGTCGGACAATTAGCAATCAGCCCCAGCATTTT. It is translated as CASSRTISNQPQHF.

This clonotype showed up just a few times. The chain joins TRBV29-1 to TRBJ2-7; tentative D call: TRBD2 (5 bases). From germline, CDR1 is SQVTM and CDR2 ANQGSEA. CDR3 size: 15 residues. The ends were cut back, 4 bases at V and 0 bases at J, with 16 bases in the middle. DNA of the CDR3: TGCAGCGTTGGTAGCACGCCTGGGAGCTCCTACGAGCAGTACTTC. Amino acids: CSVGSTPGSSYEQYF.

The gene calls are TRBV7-3 and TRBJ2-7; perhaps TRBD1 as D (6 bases). This CDR3 has 15 amino acids. V dropped 1 base and J dropped 3 bases, with 13 bases sitting between them. Germline CDR1 and CDR2: SGHTA and FQGTGA. CDR3 sequence reads: CASSLMGTGNYEQYF. CDR3 DNA sequence: TGTGCCAGCAGCTTAATGGGAACAGGGAACTACGAGCAGTACTTC.

On this clonotype: A read error may explain this, as a much larger clone is one base away. This sequence joins TRBV2 and TRBJ2-3; TRBD2 matches 7 bases. V gave up 3 bases and J gave up 2 bases; unmatched junction bases: 2. Germline-derived CDR1 and CDR2 are SNHLY and FYNNEI. The CDR3 loop spans 14 amino acids. Here the CDR3 reads CASSEGTNTDTQYF. The CDR3, as DNA: TGTGCCAGCAGTGAGGGGACTAACACAGATACGCAGTATTTT.

The gene calls are TRBV20-1 and TRBJ2-1; D is undetermined. Germline V gives CDR1 DFQATT, CDR2 SNEGSKA (reference sequence). The CDR3 is 14 amino acids. V lost 0 bases and J lost 6, with 12 bases in between. CDR3 sequence reads: CSARDSHARNEQFF. The CDR3 DNA reads TGCAGTGCTAGAGATTCCCACGCCCGCAATGAGCAGTTCTTC.

The sample holds a few counts of this clonotype. The J gene is TRBJ2-7, the V gene TRBV20-1; D might be TRBD1 or TRBD2, each matching 5 bases. Germline V CDR1 and CDR2: DFQATT, SNEGSKA (reference sequence). V lost 2 bases to trimming and J lost 5 bases, with 13 bases between them. This CDR3 comprises 13 residues. For the CDR3, the DNA is TGCAGTGCTAGATGGGCCCTGGGACACGAGCAGTACTTC. Translation gives CSARWALGHEQYF.

This clonotype occurred a few times. The rearrangement uses TRBV4-1 and TRBJ2-3; TRBD2 matches at 8 bases. The V gene's germline CDR1 is MGHRA and CDR2 YSYEKL. CDR3 length: 21 residues. Trimming took 4 bases from V and 7 from J; bases not matched to a gene: 28. For the CDR3, the DNA is TGCGCCAGCAGCCGCCAGATCAATACGGGGGGGACCAGAAGAATAGGAAATACGCAGTATTTT. Amino acid sequence: CASSRQINTGGTRRIGNTQYF.

This clonotype was found once. CDR3 region: CASSQDAGGTGANVLTF. CDR3 DNA sequence: TGTGCCAGCAGCCAAGATGCCGGAGGGACTGGGGCCAACGTCCTGACTTTC. The chain recombines TRBV4-2 with TRBJ2-6; D might be TRBD2 (6 bases). CDR1 and CDR2 (germline): LGHNA, YNFKEQ. The V and J ends lost 0 bases and 2 bases respectively, with 11 bases between them. The CDR3 has 17 amino acids.

The chain carries TRBV5-5 and TRBJ2-3, with D uncertain. The CDR3 has 15 amino acids. Germline V gene data show CDR1 as SGHKS and CDR2 as YYEKEE (reference sequence). The ends were cut back, 2 bases at V and 1 base at J, with 11 bases in the middle. The CDR3: CASSFLTAGTDTQYF. In nucleotides, the CDR3 is TGTGCCAGCAGCTTCCTAACTGCGGGCACAGATACGCAGTATTTT.

The sample holds one count of this clonotype. This chain connects TRBV6-5 to TRBJ1-4; D possibly corresponds to TRBD1 (5 bases). CDR1 and CDR2 (germline): MNHEY, SVGAGI. Trimming left V 4 bases short and J 0 bases short, with 12 bases between. CDR3 length equals 16 residues. CDR3: CASSSGRRTTNEKLFF. CDR3 DNA: TGTGCCAGCAGTTCGGGACGGAGAACAACTAATGAAAAACTGTTTTTT.

The rearrangement uses TRBV20-1 and TRBJ2-7, with unresolved D. Trimming removed 6 bases from V and 6 bases from J, with 12 bases in between. The CDR3 length is 11 residues. The V gene's germline CDR1 is DFQATT and CDR2 SNEGSKA (reference sequence). The CDR3 is CSAQFLGEQYF. For the CDR3, the DNA is TGCAGTGCCCAGTTTCTGGGCGAGCAGTACTTC.

The rearrangement links TRBV4-2 to TRBJ2-5, with TRBD1 matching over 10 bases. Germline V gives CDR1 LGHNA, CDR2 YNFKEQ. The CDR3 has 16 amino acids. V was pared by 4 bases and J by 0 bases, with 5 bases of the junction left unmatched. In nucleotides, the CDR3 is TGTGCCAGCAGCCTCGACAGGGGGCTTAACCAAGAGACCCAGTACTTC. It yields the protein CASSLDRGLNQETQYF.

V usage is TRBV10-2 and J usage is TRBJ2-7, with D perhaps given as TRBD1 or TRBD2 (6 bases each). Per the germline V gene, CDR1 is WSHSY and CDR2 is SAAADI. Trimming shortened V by 6 bases and J by 4 bases, and 19 bases separated the two germline ends. CDR3 length: 15 amino acids. The CDR3 DNA sequence: TGCGCCAGCAGGGGGGGCGAACTAGTCGGTTACGAGCAGTACTTC. Its protein product is CASRGGELVGYEQYF.

This chain joins TRBV6-5 and TRBJ2-5; D gene unclear. This CDR3 is 15 amino acids long. Between the trimmed V and J ends, which lost 0 bases and 4 bases, there was a span of 12 bases. The V gene's germline CDR1 is MNHEY and CDR2 SVGAGI. CDR3 DNA: TGTGCCAGCAGTTACTCGACTGGGGATAGAGAGACCCAGTACTTC. Protein product: CASSYSTGDRETQYF.

J is TRBJ1-4 and V is TRBV3-1, with a possible D match to TRBD1 (5 bases). Per germline, CDR1 LGHDT and CDR2 YNNKEL (reference sequence). The CDR3 totals 19 residues. V lost 4 bases and J lost 10, with 31 bases in between. The CDR3: CASSPRGAGNLVTGGKLFF. DNA of the CDR3: TGTGCCAGCAGCCCGAGGGGTGCCGGAAATCTTGTGACCGGTGGAAAACTGTTTTTT.

The chain uses TRBV6-6 and TRBJ2-5; TRBD2 matches at 8 bases. The CDR3 length is 15 residues. Trimming at V came to 0 bases and at J to 2 bases, leaving 2 bases not matched to a gene. Germline V gene data show CDR1 as MNHNY and CDR2 as SVGAGI (reference sequence). CDR3 nucleotides: TGTGCCAGCAGTTACTCCGGCGGGGGGCAAGAGACCCAGTACTTC. Translated: CASSYSGGGQETQYF.

Only a few counts were recorded for this clonotype. This sequence joins TRBV5-1 and TRBJ2-3; a possible D gene is TRBD1 (5 bases). V dropped 0 bases and J dropped 2 bases, with 10 bases sitting between them. Germline loops: CDR1 SGHRS, CDR2 YFSETQ. CDR3 length: 15 amino acids. The chain's CDR3 is CASSLEGPHTDTQYF. As DNA, the CDR3 is TGCGCCAGCAGCTTGGAGGGGCCTCACACAGATACGCAGTATTTT.

This clonotype was detected a few times. The V and J genes are TRBV27 and TRBJ2-2; 8 bases are shared with TRBD2. The V and J ends lost 3 bases and 4 bases, in that order; junction bases with no gene match: 7. The CDR3 has 16 amino acids. Germline CDR1 is MNHEY and CDR2 is SMNVEV (reference sequence). The CDR3: CASSFIGLAVTGELFF. CDR3 sequence (DNA): TGTGCCAGCAGTTTCATAGGACTAGCCGTCACCGGGGAGCTGTTTTTT.

V usage is TRBV27 and J usage is TRBJ1-2; TRBD1 might be the D (5 bases). V was cut by 8 bases and J by 4 bases, with 17 bases left in between. CDR1 is MNHEY and CDR2 is SMNVEV in the germline V gene (reference sequence). There are 14 residues in the CDR3. The CDR3 nucleotides are TGTGCCAGCGGGCCCGCAGGGAAATCCTATGGCTACACCTTC. It encodes CASGPAGKSYGYTF.

This chain links TRBV5-8 with TRBJ1-2; D gene unclear. CDR3 length equals 14 residues. The V gene lost 4 bases and the J gene lost 0 bases, with 10 bases spanning the gap. CDR1 is SGHTS, CDR2 YDEGEE, per germline. The CDR3 coding sequence is TGTGCCAGCAGCCTAAACAGACCTAACTATGGCTACACCTTC. Translated, it gives CASSLNRPNYGYTF.

The chain combines TRBV12-3 or TRBV12-4 with TRBJ1-2; 9 nucleotides align to TRBD1. The CDR3 loop spans 18 amino acids. The V gene end was trimmed by 3 bases and the J gene end by 5 bases; junction bases not matched to a gene: 16. CDR3 protein: CASSFLLGQGLASYGYTF. DNA for the CDR3: TGTGCCAGCAGTTTTCTGTTGGGACAGGGCCTTGCGAGTTATGGCTACACCTTC.

The chain couples TRBV19 to TRBJ2-5; TRBD2 aligns across 8 bases. Looked up from germline, CDR1 is LNHDA and CDR2 is SQIVND (reference sequence). The junction had 9 bases not matched to a gene; V was cut back by 4 bases and J by 11 bases. The CDR3 covers 13 residues. The CDR3 coding sequence is TGTGCCAGTAGTAAAGCGGGAGTCCCAGAGCAGTACTTC. It is translated as CASSKAGVPEQYF.

This sequence joins TRBV10-3 and TRBJ1-6; D is uncertain. V gave up 2 bases and J gave up 7 bases, with 12 bases separating them. Germline CDR1 is ENHRY and CDR2 is SYGVKD. The CDR3 contains 15 residues. CDR3 in DNA: TGTGCCATCAGTGAGGGCGAAGATAGAAATTCACCCCTCCACTTT. It translates to CAISEGEDRNSPLHF.

This chain connects TRBV9 to TRBJ2-3, with D uncertain. Germline loops: CDR1 SGDLS, CDR2 YYNGEE. This CDR3 comprises 13 residues. V was pared by 0 bases and J by 6 bases, with 8 bases between. The CDR3 nucleotides are TGTGCCAGCAGCGTAGGGCGAGAGGATACGCAGTATTTT. Translating it yields CASSVGREDTQYF. The full variable domain, its missing parts supplied by reference TRBV9 and TRBJ2-3, is DSGVTQTPKHLITATGQRVTLRCSPRSGDLSVYWYQQSLDQGLQFLIQYYNGEERAKGNILERFSAQQFPDLHSELNLSSLELGDSALYFCASSVGREDTQYFGPGTRLTVL.

The genes are TRBV20-1 and TRBJ2-5; D remains unclear. The CDR3 loop spans 11 amino acids. The germline V gene has CDR1 DFQATT and CDR2 SNEGSKA (reference sequence). CDR3 in DNA: TGCACTGCCCAGTACCAAGAGACCCAGTACTTC. Amino acid sequence: CTAQYQETQYF.

This clonotype was found a few times. The chain combines TRBV10-3 with TRBJ2-5, with D possibly being TRBD2 (6 bases). The CDR3 runs to 13 residues. V was shortened by 7 bases and J by 2 bases, with 11 bases between the two germline ends. The germline gives CDR1 ENHRY, CDR2 SYGVKD. DNA for the CDR3: TGTGCCATCACTGGCGGGGAGCAAGAGACCCAGTACTTC. Protein product: CAITGGEQETQYF.